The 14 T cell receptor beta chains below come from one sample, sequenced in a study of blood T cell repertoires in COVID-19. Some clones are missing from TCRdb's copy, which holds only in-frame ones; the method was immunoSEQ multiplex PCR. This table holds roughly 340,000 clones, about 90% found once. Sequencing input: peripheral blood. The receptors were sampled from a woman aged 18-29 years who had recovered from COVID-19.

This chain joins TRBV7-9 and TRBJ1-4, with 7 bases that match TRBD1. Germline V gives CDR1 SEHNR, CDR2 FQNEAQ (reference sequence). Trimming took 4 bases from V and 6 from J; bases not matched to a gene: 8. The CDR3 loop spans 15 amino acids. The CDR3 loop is CASSSAGTADEKLFF. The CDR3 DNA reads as TGTGCCAGCAGCTCAGCCGGGACAGCCGATGAAAAACTGTTTTTT.

CDR3 amino acids: CASSGGQVETQYF. CDR3 nucleotide sequence: TGTGCCAGCAGCGGTGGACAGGTAGAGACCCAGTACTTC. V and J are TRBV5-5 and TRBJ2-5, with 7 positions matching TRBD1. Unmatched junction bases numbered 4, after V lost 4 bases and J lost 4 bases. The length of the CDR3 is 13 residues. Germline loops: CDR1 SGHKS, CDR2 YYEKEE (reference sequence).

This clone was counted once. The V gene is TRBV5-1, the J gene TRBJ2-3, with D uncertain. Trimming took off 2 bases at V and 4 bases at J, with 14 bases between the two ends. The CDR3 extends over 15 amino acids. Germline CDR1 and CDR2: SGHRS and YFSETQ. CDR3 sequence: CASSLIDLRADTQYF. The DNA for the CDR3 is TGCGCCAGCAGCTTAATCGACTTACGGGCAGATACGCAGTATTTT.

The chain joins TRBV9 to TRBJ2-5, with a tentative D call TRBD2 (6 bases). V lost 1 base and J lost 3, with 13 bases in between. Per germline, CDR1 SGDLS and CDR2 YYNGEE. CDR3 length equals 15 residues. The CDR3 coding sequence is TGTGCCAGCAGCGTACGCGGGACTCCAAAAGAGACCCAGTACTTC. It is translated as CASSVRGTPKETQYF.

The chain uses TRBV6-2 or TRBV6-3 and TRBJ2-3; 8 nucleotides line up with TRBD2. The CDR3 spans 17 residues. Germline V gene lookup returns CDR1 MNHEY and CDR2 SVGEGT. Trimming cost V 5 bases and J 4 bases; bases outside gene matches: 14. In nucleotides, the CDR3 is TGTGCCAGCAGTGAGAATCCGGGACTAGGAGCTGCAGATACGCAGTATTTT. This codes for CASSENPGLGAADTQYF.

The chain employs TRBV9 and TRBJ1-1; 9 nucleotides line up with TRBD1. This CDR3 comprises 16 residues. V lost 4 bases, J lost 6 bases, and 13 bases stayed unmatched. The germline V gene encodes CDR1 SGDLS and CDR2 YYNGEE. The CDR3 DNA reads TGTGCCAGCAGCCCTCGATCGGGACAGGGTATTTCTGAAGCTTTCTTT. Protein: CASSPRSGQGISEAFF.

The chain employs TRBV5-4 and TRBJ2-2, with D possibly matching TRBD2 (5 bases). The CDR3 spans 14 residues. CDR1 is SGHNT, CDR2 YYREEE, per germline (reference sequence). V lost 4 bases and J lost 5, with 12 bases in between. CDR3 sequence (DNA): TGTGCCAGCAGCCCGAGGGAGAGTACCGGGGAGCTGTTTTTT. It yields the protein CASSPRESTGELFF.

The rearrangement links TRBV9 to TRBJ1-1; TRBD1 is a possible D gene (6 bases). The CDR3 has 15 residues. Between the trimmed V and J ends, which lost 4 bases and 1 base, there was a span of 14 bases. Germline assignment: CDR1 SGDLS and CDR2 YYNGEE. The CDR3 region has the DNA TGTGCCAGCAGCCGCGGGGGGGCTGAGAACACTGAAGCTTTCTTT. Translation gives CASSRGGAENTEAFF.

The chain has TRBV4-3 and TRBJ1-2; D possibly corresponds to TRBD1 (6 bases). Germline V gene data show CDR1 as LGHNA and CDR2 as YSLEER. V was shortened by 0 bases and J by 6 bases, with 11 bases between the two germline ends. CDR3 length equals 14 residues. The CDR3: CASSQEGRGDGYTF. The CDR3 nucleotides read TGCGCCAGCAGCCAAGAGGGCAGGGGCGATGGCTACACCTTC.

Here the CDR3 reads CASSPVPGGVETQYF. DNA for the CDR3: TGCGCCAGCAGCCCGGTACCAGGGGGCGTAGAGACCCAGTACTTC. V and J are TRBV5-1 and TRBJ2-5, with 8 bases that match TRBD1. The germline V gene has CDR1 SGHRS and CDR2 YFSETQ. The CDR3 spans 15 residues. The V segment lost 4 bases and the J segment 4 bases; nucleotides outside the gene matches: 9. The full variable domain, completed using reference TRBV5-1 and TRBJ2-5, is KAGVTQTPRYLIKTRGQQVTLSCSPISGHRSVSWYQQTPGQGLQFLFEYFSETQRNKGNFPGRFSGRQFSNSRSEMNVSTLELGDSALYLCASSPVPGGVETQYFGPGTRLLVL.

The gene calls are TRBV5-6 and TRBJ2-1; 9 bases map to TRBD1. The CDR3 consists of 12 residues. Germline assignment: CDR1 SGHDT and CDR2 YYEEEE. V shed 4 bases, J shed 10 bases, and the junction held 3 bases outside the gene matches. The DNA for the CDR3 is TGTGCCAGCAGCAGGACAGGGGCGGAGCAGTTCTTC. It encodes CASSRTGAEQFF.

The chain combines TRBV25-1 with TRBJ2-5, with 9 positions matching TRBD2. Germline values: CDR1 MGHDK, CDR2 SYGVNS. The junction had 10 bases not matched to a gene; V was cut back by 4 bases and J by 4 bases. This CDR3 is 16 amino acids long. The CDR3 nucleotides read TGTGCCAGCAGTGGGGGGCTAGCGGGAACGGTAGAGACCCAGTACTTC. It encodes CASSGGLAGTVETQYF.

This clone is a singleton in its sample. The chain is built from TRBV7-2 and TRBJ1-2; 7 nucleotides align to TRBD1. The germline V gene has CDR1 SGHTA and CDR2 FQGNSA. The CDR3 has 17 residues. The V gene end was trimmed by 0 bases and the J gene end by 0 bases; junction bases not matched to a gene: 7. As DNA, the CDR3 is TGTGCCAGCAGCTTAGCGCTCTGGGACAGACCTAACTATGGCTACACCTTC. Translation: CASSLALWDRPNYGYTF.

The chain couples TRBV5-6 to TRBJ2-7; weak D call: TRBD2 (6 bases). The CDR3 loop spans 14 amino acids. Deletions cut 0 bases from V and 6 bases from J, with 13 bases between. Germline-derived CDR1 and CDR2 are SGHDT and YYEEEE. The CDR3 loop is CASSLVGGTREQYV. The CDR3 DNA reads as TGTGCCAGCAGCTTGGTGGGCGGGACTCGCGAGCAGTACGTC.